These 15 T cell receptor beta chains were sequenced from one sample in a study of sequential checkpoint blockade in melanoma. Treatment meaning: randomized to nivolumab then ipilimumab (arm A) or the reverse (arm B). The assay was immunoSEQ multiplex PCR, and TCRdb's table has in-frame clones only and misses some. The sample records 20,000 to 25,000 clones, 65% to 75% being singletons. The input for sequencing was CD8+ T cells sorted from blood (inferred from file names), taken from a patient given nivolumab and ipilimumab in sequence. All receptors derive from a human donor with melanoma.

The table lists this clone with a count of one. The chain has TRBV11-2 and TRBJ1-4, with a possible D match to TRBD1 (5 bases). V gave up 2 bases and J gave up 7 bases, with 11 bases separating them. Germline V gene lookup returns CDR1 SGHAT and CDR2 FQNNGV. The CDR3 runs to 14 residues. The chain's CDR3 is CASSLSQGSEKLFF. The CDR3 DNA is TGTGCCAGCAGCTTAAGTCAGGGAAGTGAAAAACTGTTTTTT.

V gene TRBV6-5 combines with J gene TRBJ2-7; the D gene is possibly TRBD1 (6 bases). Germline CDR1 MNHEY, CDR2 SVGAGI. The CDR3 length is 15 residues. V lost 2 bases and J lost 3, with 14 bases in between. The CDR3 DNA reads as TGTGCCAGCAGTTACAAGGCAGGGGTTTTCTACGAGCAGTACTTC. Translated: CASSYKAGVFYEQYF.

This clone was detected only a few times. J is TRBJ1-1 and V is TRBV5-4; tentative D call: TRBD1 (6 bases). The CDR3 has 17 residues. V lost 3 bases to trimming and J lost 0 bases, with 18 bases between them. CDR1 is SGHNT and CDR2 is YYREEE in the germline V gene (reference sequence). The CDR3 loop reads CASSSTEGGKMNTEAFF. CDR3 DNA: TGTGCCAGCAGCTCCACCGAGGGGGGGAAGATGAACACTGAAGCTTTCTTT.

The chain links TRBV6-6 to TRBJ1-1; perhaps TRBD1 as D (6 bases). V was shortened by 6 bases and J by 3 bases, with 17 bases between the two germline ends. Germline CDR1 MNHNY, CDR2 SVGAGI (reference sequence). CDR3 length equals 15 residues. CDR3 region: CASRPLTGTDTEAFF. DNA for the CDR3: TGTGCCAGCAGGCCCCTCACAGGGACCGACACTGAAGCTTTCTTT.

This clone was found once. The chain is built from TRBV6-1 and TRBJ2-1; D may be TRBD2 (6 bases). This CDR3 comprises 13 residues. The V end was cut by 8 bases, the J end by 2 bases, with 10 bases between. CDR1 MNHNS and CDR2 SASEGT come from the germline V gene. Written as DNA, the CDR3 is TGTGCCAGCGCCCGGGAGCCCTACAATGAGCAGTTCTTC. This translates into CASAREPYNEQFF.

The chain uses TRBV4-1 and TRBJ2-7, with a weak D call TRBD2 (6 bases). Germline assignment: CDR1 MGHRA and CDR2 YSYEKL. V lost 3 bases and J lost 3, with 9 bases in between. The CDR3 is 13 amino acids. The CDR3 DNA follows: TGCGCCAGCAGCCAGGGACTGGGCTACGAGCAGTACTTC. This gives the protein CASSQGLGYEQYF.

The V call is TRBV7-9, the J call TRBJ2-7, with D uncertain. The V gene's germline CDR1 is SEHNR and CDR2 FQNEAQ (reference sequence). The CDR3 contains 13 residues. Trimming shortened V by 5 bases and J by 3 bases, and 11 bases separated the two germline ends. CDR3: CASSVDGYYEQYV. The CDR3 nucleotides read TGTGCCAGCAGCGTAGACGGTTACTACGAGCAGTACGTC.

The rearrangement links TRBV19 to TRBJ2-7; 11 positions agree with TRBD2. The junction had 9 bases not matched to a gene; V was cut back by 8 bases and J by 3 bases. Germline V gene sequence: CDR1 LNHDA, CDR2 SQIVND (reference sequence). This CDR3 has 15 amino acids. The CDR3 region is CASSSGGPFDYEQYF. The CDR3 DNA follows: TGTGCCAGTTCTAGCGGGGGGCCCTTCGACTACGAGCAGTACTTC.

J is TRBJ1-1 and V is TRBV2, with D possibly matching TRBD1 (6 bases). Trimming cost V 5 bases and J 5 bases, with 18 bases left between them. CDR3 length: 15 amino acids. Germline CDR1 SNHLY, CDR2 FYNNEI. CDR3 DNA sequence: TGTGCCAGCAGTCGAAAGGAGACAGGTAGGACTGAAGCTTTCTTT. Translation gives CASSRKETGRTEAFF.

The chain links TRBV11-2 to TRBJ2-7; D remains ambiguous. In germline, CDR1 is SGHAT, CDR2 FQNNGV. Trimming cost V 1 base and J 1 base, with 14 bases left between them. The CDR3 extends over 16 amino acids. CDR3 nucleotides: TGTGCCAGCAGCTTAGTGTATCGAGGTGGGTCCTACGAGCAGTACGTC. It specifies CASSLVYRGGSYEQYV.

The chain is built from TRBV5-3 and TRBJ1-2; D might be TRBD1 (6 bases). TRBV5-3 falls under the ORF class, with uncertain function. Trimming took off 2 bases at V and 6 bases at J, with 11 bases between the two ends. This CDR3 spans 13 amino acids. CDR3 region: CARSFTGTDGYTF. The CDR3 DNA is TGTGCCAGAAGCTTCACAGGGACCGATGGCTACACCTTC.

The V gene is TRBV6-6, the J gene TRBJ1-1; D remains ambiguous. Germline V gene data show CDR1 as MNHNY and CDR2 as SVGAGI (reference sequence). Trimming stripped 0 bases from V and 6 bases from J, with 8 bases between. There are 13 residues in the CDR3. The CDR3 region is CASSYSLGAEAFF. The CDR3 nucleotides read TGTGCCAGCAGTTACTCCCTAGGAGCTGAAGCTTTCTTT.

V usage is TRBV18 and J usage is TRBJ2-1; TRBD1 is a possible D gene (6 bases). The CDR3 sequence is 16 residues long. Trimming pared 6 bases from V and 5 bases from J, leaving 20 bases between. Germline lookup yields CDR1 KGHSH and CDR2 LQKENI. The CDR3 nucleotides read TGTGCCAGCTCCAACAGAGACAGGTCCCGCGACAATGAGCAGTTCTTC. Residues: CASSNRDRSRDNEQFF.

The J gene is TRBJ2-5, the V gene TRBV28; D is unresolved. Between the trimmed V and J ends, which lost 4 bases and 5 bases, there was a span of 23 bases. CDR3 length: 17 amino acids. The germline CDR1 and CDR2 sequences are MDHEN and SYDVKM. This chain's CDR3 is CASSSNSGINIWETQYF. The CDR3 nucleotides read TGTGCCAGCAGTTCAAACAGTGGAATAAATATATGGGAGACCCAGTACTTC.

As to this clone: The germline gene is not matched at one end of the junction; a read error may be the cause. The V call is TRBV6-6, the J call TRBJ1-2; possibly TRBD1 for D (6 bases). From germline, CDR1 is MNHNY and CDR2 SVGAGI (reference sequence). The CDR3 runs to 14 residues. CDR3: CASSDGTSNYGCTF. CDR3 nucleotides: TGTGCCAGCAGCGACGGGACAAGCAACTATGGCTGCACCTTC.